This TCR beta chain emerged from a study of shared clonotypes between healthy human individuals. The wider study: Those who served as donors were two women and a few men between the ages of 18 and 49.

Germline CDR1 reads MNHNS; CDR2 reads SASEGT. The CDR3 sequence is 17 residues long. Trimming at V came to 4 bases and at J to 0 bases, leaving 9 bases not matched to a gene. Every donor, a Caucasian adult, lived in Nashville, Tennessee. Assay used: immunoSEQ multiplex PCR; TCRdb lists only in-frame clones, some missing. The sample shows about 1.1 million clones, roughly 77% of them seen only once. The chain combines TRBV6-1 with TRBJ2-1, with 7 bases aligning to TRBD1. Sequencing input: memory CD4+ T cells from PBMCs. As to subset: CD45RA-negative fraction. This TCR came from a young man in good health. Some clones in this sample may be carry-over from other donors' samples. CDR3 amino acids: CASSVSGTVVSYNEQFF. In nucleotides, the CDR3 is TGTGCCAGCAGTGTGTCCGGGACAGTGGTCTCCTACAATGAGCAGTTCTTC.